This TCR beta chain was profiled in a study of blood T cell repertoires in COVID-19. Study information: In each case, the material was cDNA or gDNA derived from T cells, B-cell-depleted T cells, or PBMCs.

V gave up 5 bases and J gave up 8 bases, with 10 bases separating them. The CDR3 is 13 residues long. Germline CDR1 reads MNHEY; CDR2 reads SMNVEV (reference sequence). In the authors' methods: Reference gene primer amplification in the assay estimated nucleated cell counts. The table came from immunoSEQ multiplex PCR; TCRdb's copy has only in-frame clones and leaves some out. D and trimming were read from the DNA, whereas the V and J calls and clone size are those reported in that table. The sample yields approximately 92,000 clones, 86% seen once. The sequencing input was peripheral blood. The TCR sequence derives from a woman in her fifties or sixties in a cohort sampled during active or convalescent COVID-19. The genes are TRBV27 and TRBJ1-6; D is possibly TRBD1 (5 bases). CDR3 region: CASSPRGDSPLHF. CDR3 in DNA: TGTGCCAGCAGTCCTAGGGGCGATTCACCCCTCCACTTT.